The entry below describes one TCR beta chain. Its target is not known. The sample is drawn from a study of Graves' ophthalmopathy and Graves' hyperthyroidism. The wider study: Investigators collected peripheral blood at initial diagnosis, before any treatment was given.

Moderate-to-severe activity, CAS at least 3, NOSPECS at least 4 and duration under 3 months characterized donors with ophthalmopathy. Certain patients, namely those with other autoimmune diseases, uncontrolled infections, pregnancy or lactation, were excluded. This CDR3 region has 14 residues. Unmatched junction bases numbered 9, after V lost 5 bases and J lost 9 bases. From germline, CDR1 is SNHLY and CDR2 FYNNEI. Study-wide results and limits: Ophthalmopathy cases were distinguished from stable hyperthyroidism by a 13-signature model, reaching around 90% sensitivity and around 80% specificity.

From RNA, the CDR3 regions of TCR beta chains were amplified and sequenced. Following a first-round RT-PCR that used HTBI primers, a second-round multiplex PCR was carried out. Using its own MiXCR run on the multiplex PCR reads, TCRdb lists one record per CDR3 protein. The sample includes 660,000 or so distinct CDR3 sequences, 35% to 50% of them seen just once. The clonotype was recovered from an adult man with Graves' ophthalmopathy. The sample taken for sequencing was peripheral blood. This sequence joins TRBV2 and TRBJ1-4, with 7 bases identical to TRBD1. The CDR3 loop is CASSPGQARKKLFF. The CDR3 nucleotides read TGTGCCAGCAGTCCCGGACAGGCGAGGAAAAAACTGTTTTTT.